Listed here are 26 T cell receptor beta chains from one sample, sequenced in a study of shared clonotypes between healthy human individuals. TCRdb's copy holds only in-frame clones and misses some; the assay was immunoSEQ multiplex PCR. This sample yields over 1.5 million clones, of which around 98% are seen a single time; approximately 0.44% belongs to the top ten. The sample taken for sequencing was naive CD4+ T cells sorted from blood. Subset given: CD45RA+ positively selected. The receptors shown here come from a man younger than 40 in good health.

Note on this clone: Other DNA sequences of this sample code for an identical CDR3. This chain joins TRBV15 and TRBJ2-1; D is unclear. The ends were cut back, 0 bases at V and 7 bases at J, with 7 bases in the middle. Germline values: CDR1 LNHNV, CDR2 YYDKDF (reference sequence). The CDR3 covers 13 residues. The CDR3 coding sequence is TGTGCCACCAGCAGAGATCTGGGGAATGAGCAGTTCTTC. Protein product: CATSRDLGNEQFF.

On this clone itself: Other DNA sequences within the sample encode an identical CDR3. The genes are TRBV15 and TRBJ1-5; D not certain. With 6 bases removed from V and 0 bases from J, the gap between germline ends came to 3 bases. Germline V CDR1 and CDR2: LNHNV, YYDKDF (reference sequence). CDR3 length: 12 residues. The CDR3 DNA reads TGTGCCACCAGTTTTAGCAATCAGCCCCAGCATTTT. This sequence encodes CATSFSNQPQHF.

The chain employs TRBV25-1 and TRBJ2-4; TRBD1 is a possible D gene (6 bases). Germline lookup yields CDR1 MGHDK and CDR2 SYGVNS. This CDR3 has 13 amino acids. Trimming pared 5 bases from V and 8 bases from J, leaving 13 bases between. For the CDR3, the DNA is TGTGCCAGCAGTCGAGGGGGTAGGGACATTCAGTACTTC. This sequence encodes CASSRGGRDIQYF.

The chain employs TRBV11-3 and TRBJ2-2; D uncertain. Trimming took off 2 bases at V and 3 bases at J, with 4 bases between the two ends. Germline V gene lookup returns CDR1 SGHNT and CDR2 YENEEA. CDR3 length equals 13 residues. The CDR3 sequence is CASSLPDTGELFF. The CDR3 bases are TGTGCCAGCAGCTTACCGGACACCGGGGAGCTGTTTTTT.

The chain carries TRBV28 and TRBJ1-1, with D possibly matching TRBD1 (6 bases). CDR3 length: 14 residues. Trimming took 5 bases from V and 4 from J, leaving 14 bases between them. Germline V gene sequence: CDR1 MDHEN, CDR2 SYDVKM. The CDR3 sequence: CASSPPGGFTEAFF. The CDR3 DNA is TGTGCCAGCAGTCCCCCCGGGGGCTTCACTGAAGCTTTCTTT.

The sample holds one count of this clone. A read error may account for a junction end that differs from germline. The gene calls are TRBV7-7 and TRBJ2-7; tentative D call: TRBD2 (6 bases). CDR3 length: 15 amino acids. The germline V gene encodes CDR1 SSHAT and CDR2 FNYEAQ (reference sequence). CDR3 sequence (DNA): TGTGCTAGCAGCCCCGCGTGGGGGACTTCAAGGGAGCAGTACTTC. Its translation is CASSPAWGTSREQYF.

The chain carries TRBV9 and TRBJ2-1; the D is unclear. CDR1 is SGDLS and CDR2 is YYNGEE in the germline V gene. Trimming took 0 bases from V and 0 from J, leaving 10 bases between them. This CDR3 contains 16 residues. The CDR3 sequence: CASSVVSRSSYNEQFF. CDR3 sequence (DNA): TGTGCCAGCAGCGTAGTTTCTAGGAGCTCCTACAATGAGCAGTTCTTC.

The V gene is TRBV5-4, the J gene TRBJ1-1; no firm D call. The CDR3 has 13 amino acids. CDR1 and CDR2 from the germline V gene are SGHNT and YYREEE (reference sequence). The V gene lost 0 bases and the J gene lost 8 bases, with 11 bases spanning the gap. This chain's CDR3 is CASSLGLVGEAFF. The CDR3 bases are TGTGCCAGCAGCTTGGGTTTAGTAGGAGAAGCTTTCTTT. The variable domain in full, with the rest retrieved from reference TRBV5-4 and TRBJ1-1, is ETGVTQSPTHLIKTRGQQVTLRCSSQSGHNTVSWYQQALGQGPQFIFQYYREEENGRGNFPPRFSGLQFPNYSSELNVNALELDDSALYLCASSLGLVGEAFFGQGTRLTVV.

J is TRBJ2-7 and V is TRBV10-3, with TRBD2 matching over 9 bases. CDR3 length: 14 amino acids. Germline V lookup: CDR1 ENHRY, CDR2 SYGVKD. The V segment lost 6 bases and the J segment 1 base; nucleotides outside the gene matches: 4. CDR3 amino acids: CAISGTSYSYEQYF. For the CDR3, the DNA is TGTGCCATCAGCGGGACTAGCTATTCCTACGAGCAGTACTTC.

CDR3 bases: TGTGCCAGCAGCTACCGGGAGGCCCATGGCTACACCTTC. Protein sequence: CASSYREAHGYTF. The chain couples TRBV7-2 to TRBJ1-2; D is unresolved. Trimming removed 4 bases at V and 6 bases at J, with 12 bases between. The CDR3 runs to 13 residues. Germline lookup yields CDR1 SGHTA and CDR2 FQGNSA.

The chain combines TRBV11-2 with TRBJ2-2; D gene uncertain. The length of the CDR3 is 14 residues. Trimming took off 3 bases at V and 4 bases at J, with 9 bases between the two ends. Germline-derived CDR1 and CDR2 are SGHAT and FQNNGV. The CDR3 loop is CASSFGRITGELFF. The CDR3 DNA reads TGTGCCAGCAGCTTTGGACGCATCACCGGGGAGCTGTTTTTT.

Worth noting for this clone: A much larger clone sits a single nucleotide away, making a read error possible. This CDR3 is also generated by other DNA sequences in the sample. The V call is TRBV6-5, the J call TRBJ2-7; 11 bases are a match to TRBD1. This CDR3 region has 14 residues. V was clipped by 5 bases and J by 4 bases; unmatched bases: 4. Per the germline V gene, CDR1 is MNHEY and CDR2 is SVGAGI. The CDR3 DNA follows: TGTGCCAGCAGTACCGGGACAGGGGGTTACGAGCAGTACTTC. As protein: CASSTGTGGYEQYF.

CDR3 in amino acids: CASSPAEGVEAFF. CDR3 sequence (DNA): TGTGCCAGCAGCCCAGCAGAGGGGGTCGAAGCTTTCTTT. The chain employs TRBV9 and TRBJ1-1; possible D gene TRBD1, 6 bases. Trimming removed 4 bases at V and 8 bases at J, with 15 bases between. CDR1 is SGDLS and CDR2 is YYNGEE in the germline V gene. The CDR3 sequence is 13 residues long.

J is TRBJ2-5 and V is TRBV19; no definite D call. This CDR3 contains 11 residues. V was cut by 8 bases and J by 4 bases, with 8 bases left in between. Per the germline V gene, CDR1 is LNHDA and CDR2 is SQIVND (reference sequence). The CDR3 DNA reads TGTGCCAGTTACGACGGAGAGACCCAGTACTTC. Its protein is CASYDGETQYF.

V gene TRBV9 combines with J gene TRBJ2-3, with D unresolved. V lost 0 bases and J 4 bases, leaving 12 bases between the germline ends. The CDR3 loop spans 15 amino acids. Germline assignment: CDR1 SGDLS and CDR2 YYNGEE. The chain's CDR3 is CASSVDGRLSDTQYF. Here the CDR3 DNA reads TGTGCCAGCAGCGTAGATGGCCGTCTATCAGATACGCAGTATTTT.

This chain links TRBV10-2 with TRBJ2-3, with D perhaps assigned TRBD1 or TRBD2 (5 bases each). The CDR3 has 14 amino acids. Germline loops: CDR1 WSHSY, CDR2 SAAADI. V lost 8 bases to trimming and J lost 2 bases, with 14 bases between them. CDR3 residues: CASEATGPTDTQYF. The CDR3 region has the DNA TGCGCCAGCGAGGCCACGGGACCCACAGATACGCAGTATTTT.

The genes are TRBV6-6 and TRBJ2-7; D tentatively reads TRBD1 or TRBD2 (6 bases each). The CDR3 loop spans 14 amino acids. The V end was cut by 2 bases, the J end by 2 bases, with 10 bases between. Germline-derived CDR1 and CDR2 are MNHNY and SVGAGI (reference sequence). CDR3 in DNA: TGTGCCAGCAGTTACGGGGGGCAGGCCTACGAGCAGTACTTC. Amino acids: CASSYGGQAYEQYF.

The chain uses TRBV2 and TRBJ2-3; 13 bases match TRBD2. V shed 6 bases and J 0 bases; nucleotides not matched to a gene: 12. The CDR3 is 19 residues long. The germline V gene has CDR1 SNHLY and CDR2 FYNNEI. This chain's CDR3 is CASRLLWTSGSFSTDTQYF. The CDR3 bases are TGTGCCAGCAGACTCCTTTGGACTAGCGGGAGCTTCAGCACAGATACGCAGTATTTT.

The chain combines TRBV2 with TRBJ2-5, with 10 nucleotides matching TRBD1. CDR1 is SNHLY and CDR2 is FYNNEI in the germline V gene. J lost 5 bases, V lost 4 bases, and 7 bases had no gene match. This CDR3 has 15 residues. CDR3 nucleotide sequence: TGTGCCAGCAGTGGGGACAGGGGTAATGTTGAGACCCAGTACTTC. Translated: CASSGDRGNVETQYF.

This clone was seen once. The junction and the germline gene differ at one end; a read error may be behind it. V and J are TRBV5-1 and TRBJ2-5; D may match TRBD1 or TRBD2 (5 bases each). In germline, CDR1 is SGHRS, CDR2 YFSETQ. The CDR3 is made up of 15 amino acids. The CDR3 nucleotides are TGCGCCAGCAGCTCAACCCAGGGACCCCAAGAGAACCAGTACTTC. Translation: CASSSTQGPQENQYF.

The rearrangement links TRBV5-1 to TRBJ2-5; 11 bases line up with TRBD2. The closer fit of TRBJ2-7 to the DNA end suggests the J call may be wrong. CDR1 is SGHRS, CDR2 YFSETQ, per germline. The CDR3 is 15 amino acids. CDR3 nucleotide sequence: TGCGCCAGCAGCTTGGGGACTAGCGGGTTCTACGAGCAGTACTTC. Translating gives CASSLGTSGFYEQYF.

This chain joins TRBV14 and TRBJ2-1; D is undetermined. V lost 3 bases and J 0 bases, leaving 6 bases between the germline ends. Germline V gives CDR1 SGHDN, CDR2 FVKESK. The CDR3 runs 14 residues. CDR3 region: CASSHKSSYNEQFF. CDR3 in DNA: TGTGCCAGCAGCCATAAAAGCTCCTACAATGAGCAGTTCTTC.

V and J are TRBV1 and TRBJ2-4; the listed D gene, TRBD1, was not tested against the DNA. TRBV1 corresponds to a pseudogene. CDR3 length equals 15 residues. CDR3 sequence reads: CTSSQDWGQGHIQYF. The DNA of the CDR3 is TGCACCAGCAGCCAAGATTGGGGACAGGGACACATTCAGTACTTC.

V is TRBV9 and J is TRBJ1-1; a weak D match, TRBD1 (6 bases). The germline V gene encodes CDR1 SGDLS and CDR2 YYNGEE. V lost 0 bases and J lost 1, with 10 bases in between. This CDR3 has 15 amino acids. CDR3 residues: CASSVAMTGNTEAFF. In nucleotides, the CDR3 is TGTGCCAGCAGCGTAGCAATGACAGGGAACACTGAAGCTTTCTTT.

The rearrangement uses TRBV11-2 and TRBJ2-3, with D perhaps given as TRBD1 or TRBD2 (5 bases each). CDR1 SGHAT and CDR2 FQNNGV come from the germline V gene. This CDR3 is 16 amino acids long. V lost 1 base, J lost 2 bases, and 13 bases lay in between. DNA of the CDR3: TGTGCCAGCAGCTTAGGCCAGGGAGAACCCACAGATACGCAGTATTTT. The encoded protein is CASSLGQGEPTDTQYF.

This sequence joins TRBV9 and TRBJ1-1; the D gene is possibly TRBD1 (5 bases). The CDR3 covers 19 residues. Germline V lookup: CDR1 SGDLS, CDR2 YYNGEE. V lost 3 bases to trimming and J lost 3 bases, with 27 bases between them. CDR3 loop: CASSALRVSRTTGYTEAFF. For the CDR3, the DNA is TGTGCCAGCAGCGCCCTAAGGGTAAGTCGGACAACCGGGTACACTGAAGCTTTCTTT.